Detailed here is one TCR beta chain. The antigen remains undetermined. One entry per CDR3 protein, called by TCRdb with MiXCR from the 5' RACE reads. The profile shows about 130,000 distinct CDR3 sequences, 7% of them singletons. This record comes from a study of CD8 T cells in ankylosing spondylitis. The germline CDR1 and CDR2 sequences are SNHLY and FYNNEI. The V end lost 7 bases, the J end lost 1 base, and 8 bases lay between the germline ends. The CDR3 has 12 amino acids. Findings of the study overall: Reportedly, matched ankylosing spondylitis synovial fluid was significantly enriched for disease-linked clones. A subset of motif variants has previously been described in the synovial fluid and blood of reactive arthritis. Seemingly distinctive of ankylosing spondylitis blood was a TCR beta motif formed by eight highly homologous variants.

The rearrangement joins TRBV2 to TRBJ2-7, with D possibly being TRBD1 or TRBD2 (6 bases each). The sequence was obtained from a male donor with ankylosing spondylitis or in good health (not recorded which). The sequencing sample was made of blood, either unsorted or a sorted T cell fraction (not recorded which). CDR3 amino acids: CASTGASYEQYF. CDR3 DNA sequence: TGTGCCAGCACGGGGGCTTCCTACGAGCAGTACTTC.